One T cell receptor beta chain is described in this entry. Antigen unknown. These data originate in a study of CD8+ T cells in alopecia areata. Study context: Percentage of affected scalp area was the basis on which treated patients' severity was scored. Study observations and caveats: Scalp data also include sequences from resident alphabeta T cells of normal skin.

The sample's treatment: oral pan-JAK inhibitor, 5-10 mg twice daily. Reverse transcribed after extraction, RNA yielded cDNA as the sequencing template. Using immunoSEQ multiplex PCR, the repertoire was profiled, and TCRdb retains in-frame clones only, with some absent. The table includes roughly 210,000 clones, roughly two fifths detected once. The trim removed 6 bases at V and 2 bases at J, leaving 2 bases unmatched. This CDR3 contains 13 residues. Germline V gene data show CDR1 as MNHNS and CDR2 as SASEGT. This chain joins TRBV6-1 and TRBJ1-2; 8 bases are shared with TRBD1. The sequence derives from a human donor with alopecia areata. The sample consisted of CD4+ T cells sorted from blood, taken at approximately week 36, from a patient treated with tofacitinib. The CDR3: CASRGQANYGYTF. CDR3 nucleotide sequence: TGTGCCAGCAGGGGACAGGCCAACTATGGCTACACCTTC.